What follows are 20 T cell receptor beta chains derived from one specimen sequenced in a study of response to subunit inactivated influenza vaccine. TCRdb itself ran the RT-PCR reads through MiXCR, one entry per CDR3 protein. Among under 200,000 distinct CDR3 sequences listed, more than 10% were seen once. Another study also made use of these data, one on T cells expressing NK-cell markers. That study reports: The authors made TCR beta cDNA libraries by 5'RACE template switching. This switching added a universal primer site and UMIs.

This sample comprised CD8+ T cells sorted from PBMCs, obtained approximately 13 days after vaccination. The receptors derive from a man in his fifties or sixties who received an inactivated influenza vaccine.

The V call is TRBV6-4, the J call TRBJ2-1; 7 nucleotides agree with TRBD1. CDR3 length equals 14 residues. Trimming at V came to 4 bases and at J to 0 bases, leaving 0 bases not matched to a gene. The V gene's germline CDR1 is MRHNA and CDR2 SNTAGT. The CDR3 region is CASSGDSSYNEQFF. CDR3 DNA: TGTGCCAGCAGTGGGGACAGCTCCTACAATGAGCAGTTCTTC.

This sequence joins TRBV6-5 and TRBJ1-1; D gene unclear. V lost 0 bases, J lost 4 bases, and 12 bases lay in between. Per the germline V gene, CDR1 is MNHEY and CDR2 is SVGAGI. The CDR3 is made up of 15 amino acids. CDR3: CASSYSLTGVTEAFF. The CDR3, as DNA: TGTGCCAGCAGTTACTCTCTCACCGGGGTCACTGAAGCTTTCTTT.

The rearrangement joins TRBV7-8 to TRBJ2-2, with 11 bases that match TRBD1. The CDR3 is 20 amino acids. Trimming cost V 5 bases and J 4 bases; bases outside gene matches: 18. Germline assignment: CDR1 SGHVS and CDR2 FQNEAQ. CDR3 loop: CASSRTGTGGYRGATGELFF. The CDR3 DNA reads TGTGCCAGCAGCAGAACCGGGACAGGGGGGTACCGGGGCGCCACCGGGGAGCTGTTTTTT.

In this sample, this clonotype turned up a few times. This sequence joins TRBV28 and TRBJ2-7; TRBD2 is a possible D gene (6 bases). The CDR3 covers 14 residues. The ends were cut back, 6 bases at V and 5 bases at J, with 17 bases in the middle. Germline lookup yields CDR1 MDHEN and CDR2 SYDVKM. CDR3 coding DNA: TGTGCCAGCAGCTTTTACGCGGGGCACGACGAGCAGTACTTC. Encoded protein: CASSFYAGHDEQYF.

This clonotype was detected a few times. The chain combines TRBV6-5 with TRBJ1-1, with D perhaps TRBD1 (5 bases). Trimming left V 2 bases short and J 1 base short, with 11 bases between. This CDR3 is 15 amino acids long. The germline V gene encodes CDR1 MNHEY and CDR2 SVGAGI. The CDR3 sequence: CASSYSRVGNTEAFF. CDR3 nucleotide sequence: TGTGCCAGCAGTTACAGCAGGGTTGGGAACACTGAAGCTTTCTTT.

The chain combines TRBV11-2 with TRBJ2-7; D remains ambiguous. The V and J ends lost 3 bases and 4 bases respectively, with 13 bases between them. The germline V gene encodes CDR1 SGHAT and CDR2 FQNNGV. The CDR3 is 14 amino acids. In nucleotides, the CDR3 is TGTGCCAGCAGCTTCGGTGGCGCAGGATACGAGCAGTACTTC. Amino acid sequence: CASSFGGAGYEQYF.

This clonotype occurred a few times. CDR3 coding DNA: TGTGCCATCAGTGAGTCGCTCACGGGAACCGGGGAGCTGTTTTTT. Protein product: CAISESLTGTGELFF. The chain employs TRBV10-3 and TRBJ2-2, with TRBD2 as a possible D gene (5 bases). Germline CDR1 is ENHRY and CDR2 is SYGVKD. The CDR3 extends over 15 amino acids. V lost 0 bases and J 5 bases, leaving 10 bases between the germline ends.

The rearrangement joins TRBV12-3 or TRBV12-4 to TRBJ1-4; TRBD1 is a possible D gene (5 bases). The CDR3 is made up of 14 amino acids. Deletions cut 1 base from V and 8 bases from J, with 11 bases between. The CDR3 region has the DNA TGTGCCAGCAGTTTAGTCGGCAGGGAGGAAAAACTGTTTTTT. It yields the protein CASSLVGREEKLFF.

This clonotype showed up many times. CDR3 sequence (DNA): TGCAGTGCTAGAGATGTCGGGACAGGGAGTTTCTACGAGCAGTACTTC. This sequence encodes CSARDVGTGSFYEQYF. The chain has TRBV20-1 and TRBJ2-7; TRBD1 matches 9 bases. CDR1 and CDR2 (germline): DFQATT, SNEGSKA (reference sequence). J was trimmed by 3 bases and V by 0 bases; bases with no gene match: 9. The CDR3 spans 16 residues.

The rearrangement links TRBV7-2 to TRBJ2-3; D perhaps matches TRBD1 (5 bases). CDR1 and CDR2 from the germline V gene are SGHTA and FQGNSA. The CDR3 runs to 16 residues. Trimming pared 5 bases from V and 0 bases from J, leaving 15 bases between. The CDR3 DNA is TGTGCCAGCAGCGAGGACAATTTCGGCAGCACAGATACGCAGTATTTT. Amino acid sequence: CASSEDNFGSTDTQYF.

The genes are TRBV3-1 and TRBJ2-3, with 7 positions matching TRBD2. The V segment lost 0 bases and the J segment 1 base; nucleotides outside the gene matches: 4. The CDR3 is 16 residues long. The germline V gene has CDR1 LGHDT and CDR2 YNNKEL (reference sequence). For the CDR3, the DNA is TGTGCCAGCAGCCAAGATGGGGGGGGACGCACAGATACGCAGTATTTT. It yields the protein CASSQDGGGRTDTQYF.

This clonotype was counted between two and nine times. The chain is built from TRBV9 and TRBJ2-2; maybe TRBD2 (5 bases). Germline CDR1 is SGDLS and CDR2 is YYNGEE. The length of the CDR3 is 18 residues. Between the trimmed V and J ends, which lost 2 bases and 6 bases, there was a span of 23 bases. The CDR3 DNA follows: TGTGCCAGCAGCGTCAATAGGTTGGCGGGTCCGCTAGCCGGGGAGCTGTTTTTT. Its protein product is CASSVNRLAGPLAGELFF.

The table lists this clonotype with many counts. The chain links TRBV4-1 to TRBJ2-7, with a possible D match to TRBD2 (5 bases). Trimming removed 4 bases at V and 2 bases at J, with 12 bases between. This CDR3 has 14 amino acids. The germline V gene encodes CDR1 MGHRA and CDR2 YSYEKL. CDR3 sequence (DNA): TGCGCCAGCAGCCCTCGGACGGGGACCTACGAGCAGTACTTC. Translating it yields CASSPRTGTYEQYF.

This clonotype appeared a few times. The rearrangement links TRBV28 to TRBJ2-1; 9 bases match TRBD1. The CDR3 covers 14 residues. J was trimmed by 8 bases and V by 6 bases; bases with no gene match: 8. Germline V CDR1 and CDR2: MDHEN, SYDVKM. CDR3 bases: TGTGCCAGCAGCCCGGGACAGGGATTCGATGAGCAGTTCTTC. Amino acids: CASSPGQGFDEQFF.

The chain has TRBV4-2 and TRBJ2-7; D assignment may be TRBD1 or TRBD2 (5 bases each). CDR1 and CDR2 from the germline V gene are LGHNA and YNFKEQ. The CDR3 runs 15 residues. V lost 4 bases and J 2 bases, leaving 15 bases between the germline ends. CDR3 amino acids: CASSRSGTDTYEQYF. In nucleotides, the CDR3 is TGTGCCAGCAGCCGTTCCGGGACGGATACCTACGAGCAGTACTTC.

This clonotype turned up a few times. This chain joins TRBV11-3 and TRBJ2-7, with TRBD2 matching over 12 bases. CDR1 is SGHNT, CDR2 YENEEA, per germline. This CDR3 has 15 amino acids. V was pared by 5 bases and J by 5 bases, with 7 bases of the junction left unmatched. The CDR3 protein is CASSPRTSGVHEQYF. The CDR3, as DNA: TGTGCCAGCAGCCCCCGGACTAGCGGGGTCCACGAGCAGTACTTC.

This rearrangement joins TRBV11-1 to TRBJ1-1, with D uncertain. The length of the CDR3 is 15 residues. V was clipped by 5 bases and J by 7 bases, with 20 bases between them. Germline CDR1 reads SGHAT; CDR2 reads FQDESV (reference sequence). CDR3 nucleotide sequence: TGTGCCAGCAGCCCCGTAGGGCGATACCTAGATGAAGCTTTCTTT. It codes for CASSPVGRYLDEAFF.

The CDR3 DNA reads as TGTGCCAGCAGCGTAAACCCCAATGAGCAGTTCTTC. This encodes CASSVNPNEQFF. The chain couples TRBV9 to TRBJ2-1; D uncertain. Per germline, CDR1 SGDLS and CDR2 YYNGEE. The V gene lost 1 base and the J gene lost 6 bases, with 5 bases spanning the gap. This CDR3 comprises 12 residues.

This clonotype has a count of ten or more. The chain employs TRBV15 and TRBJ2-1; TRBD2 is a possible D gene (5 bases). Germline CDR1 and CDR2: LNHNV and YYDKDF (reference sequence). The CDR3 extends over 13 amino acids. V gave up 3 bases and J gave up 5 bases, with 8 bases separating them. CDR3 DNA sequence: TGTGCCACCAGCAGTTCTAGCCACAATGAGCAGTTCTTC. Its translation: CATSSSSHNEQFF.

This clonotype was seen a few times. The V gene is TRBV3-1, the J gene TRBJ2-7; TRBD2 is a possible D gene (5 bases). The ends were cut back, 1 base at V and 2 bases at J, with 9 bases in the middle. The CDR3 length is 14 residues. CDR1 and CDR2 (germline): LGHDT, YNNKEL (reference sequence). CDR3 nucleotide sequence: TGTGCCAGCAGCCAAGGAGGACTCACCTACGAGCAGTACTTC. Translation: CASSQGGLTYEQYF.